The 9 T cell receptor beta chains presented below share a single source sample, sequenced in a study of T cells after yellow fever vaccination. TCRdb redid the calling of the 5' RACE reads with MiXCR, one entry per CDR3 protein. This table has hundreds of thousands of distinct CDR3 sequences, around 20% appearing once. Here the sequenced sample was PBMCs, taken before the yellow fever booster vaccination. The receptors were sampled from a man between 18 and 29 years old who received the YFV17D yellow fever vaccine.

V and J are TRBV15 and TRBJ2-4; D is possibly TRBD2 (5 bases). This CDR3 has 17 residues. V was shortened by 4 bases and J by 0 bases, with 16 bases between the two germline ends. Germline V gene data show CDR1 as LNHNV and CDR2 as YYDKDF (reference sequence). The CDR3 sequence is CATSTLDFRLAKNIQYF. CDR3 nucleotide sequence: TGTGCCACCAGCACCTTGGACTTTCGTTTAGCCAAAAACATTCAGTACTTC.

The V call is TRBV4-1, the J call TRBJ2-5; the D gene is possibly TRBD2 (6 bases). V was shortened by 9 bases and J by 5 bases, with 22 bases between the two germline ends. The CDR3 covers 15 residues. Germline loops: CDR1 MGHRA, CDR2 YSYEKL. CDR3 amino acids: CASRRGFGTRETQYF. The CDR3 DNA is TGCGCCAGTAGAAGGGGATTTGGGACTCGGGAGACCCAGTACTTC.

The V call is TRBV3-1, the J call TRBJ1-2, with D possibly TRBD1 on 5 matching bases. This CDR3 is 16 amino acids long. CDR1 LGHDT and CDR2 YNNKEL come from the germline V gene (reference sequence). The germline V and J ends were trimmed by 0 bases and 5 bases, with 16 bases remaining between them. The CDR3 DNA reads TGTGCCAGCAGCCAAGACGGTGGGGGTCTGGCTTATGGCTACACCTTC. This gives the protein CASSQDGGGLAYGYTF.

This clonotype was observed at least ten times. The chain couples TRBV24-1 to TRBJ2-1; tentative D call: TRBD1 (6 bases). Germline CDR1 is KGHDR and CDR2 is SFDVKD. The V end lost 6 bases, the J end lost 5 bases, and 13 bases lay between the germline ends. CDR3 length: 14 residues. The CDR3 sequence: CATSLDRMDNEQFF. In DNA, the CDR3 is TGTGCCACCAGTTTAGACAGGATGGACAATGAGCAGTTCTTC.

This clonotype was observed a handful of times. The chain joins TRBV5-6 to TRBJ2-3; D perhaps matches TRBD2 (6 bases). Per germline, CDR1 SGHDT and CDR2 YYEEEE. Trimming removed 1 base at V and 1 base at J, with 13 bases between. The CDR3 runs 16 residues. This CDR3 is CASSLWEAGRTDTQYF. For the CDR3, the DNA is TGTGCCAGCAGCTTGTGGGAAGCGGGCCGCACAGATACGCAGTATTTT.

V usage is TRBV12-3 or TRBV12-4 and J usage is TRBJ2-3; 8 bases match TRBD2. Germline trimming cut 5 bases from V and 5 bases from J; bases unmatched to any gene: 9. This CDR3 has 15 residues. The CDR3 DNA is TGTGCCAGCAGTCTGCTAGCGGGCGTCGGAGATACGCAGTATTTT. This gives the protein CASSLLAGVGDTQYF.

The V call is TRBV7-9, the J call TRBJ1-6, with TRBD1 as a possible D gene (5 bases). There are 15 residues in the CDR3. In germline, CDR1 is SEHNR, CDR2 FQNEAQ (reference sequence). V lost 5 bases and J lost 4, with 12 bases in between. CDR3 in DNA: TGTGCCAGCAGCCCCCGGGGGGGTTATAATTCACCCCTCCACTTT. It is translated as CASSPRGGYNSPLHF.

The V call is TRBV18, the J call TRBJ2-7; D is perhaps TRBD2 (6 bases). The CDR3 is made up of 13 amino acids. The ends were cut back, 6 bases at V and 5 bases at J, with 14 bases in the middle. Germline V gene sequence: CDR1 KGHSH, CDR2 LQKENI. This chain's CDR3 is CASSLTRGNEQYV. CDR3 nucleotide sequence: TGTGCCAGCTCTCTAACGCGGGGTAACGAGCAGTACGTC.

This clonotype was seen a few times. V gene TRBV4-1 combines with J gene TRBJ1-2, with D perhaps TRBD1 (5 bases). Trimming left V 6 bases short and J 5 bases short, with 19 bases between. Germline V lookup: CDR1 MGHRA, CDR2 YSYEKL. CDR3 length equals 15 residues. The CDR3 here is CASRRPGTPGYGYTF. For the CDR3, the DNA is TGCGCCAGCAGGCGCCCCGGGACTCCGGGGTATGGCTACACCTTC.